One sample yielded the 17 T cell receptor beta chains listed below, sequenced in a study of cytomegalovirus exposure and HLA in healthy donors. PCR employed 60 Vbeta and 13 Jbeta primers. Generated by immunoSEQ multiplex PCR, the TCRdb table keeps only in-frame clones and is missing some. The sample comprises 200,000 to 250,000 clones, over 65% of which are singletons, and roughly 1.3% rests with the top ten. The specimen was PBMCs. The receptors shown here come from a human donor in good health.

This chain connects TRBV7-8 to TRBJ2-5; 10 nucleotides agree with TRBD2. The J call may be incorrect, as the DNA end agrees better with TRBJ2-7. The germline V gene has CDR1 SGHVS and CDR2 FQNEAQ. This CDR3 is 17 amino acids long. This CDR3 is CASSLAHTSGMSYEQYF. CDR3 DNA: TGTGCCAGCAGCTTAGCTCATACTAGCGGGATGTCCTACGAGCAGTACTTC.

The rearrangement joins TRBV7-2 to TRBJ1-5; 7 bases align to TRBD1. Losses at the gene ends were 5 bases for V and 9 bases for J; bases not matched to a gene: 19. CDR3 size: 17 residues. Germline V gene sequence: CDR1 SGHTA, CDR2 FQGNSA. The CDR3 region is CASSHLGQARSLWPQHF. The CDR3 DNA follows: TGTGCCAGCAGCCACCTTGGACAGGCCCGATCTTTATGGCCCCAGCATTTT. Full variable domain (outside the CDR3, taken from reference TRBV7-2 and TRBJ1-5): GAGVSQSPSNKVTEKGKDVELRCDPISGHTALYWYRQSLGQGLEFLIYFQGNSAPDKSGLPSDRFSAERTGGSVSTLTIQRTQQEDSAVYLCASSHLGQARSLWPQHFGDGTRLSIL.

The genes are TRBV28 and TRBJ2-1, with 8 bases identical to TRBD1. Trimming took 6 bases from V and 5 from J; bases not matched to a gene: 12. This CDR3 has 16 amino acids. The V gene's germline CDR1 is MDHEN and CDR2 SYDVKM. CDR3 in DNA: TGTGCCAGCAGCCAATTCGGACAGGGTCAGCACAATGAGCAGTTCTTC. Amino acid sequence: CASSQFGQGQHNEQFF. Full variable domain (outside the CDR3, taken from reference TRBV28 and TRBJ2-1): DVKVTQSSRYLVKRTGEKVFLECVQDMDHENMFWYRQDPGLGLRLIYFSYDVKMKEKGDIPEGYSVSREKKERFSLILESASTNQTSMYLCASSQFGQGQHNEQFFGPGTRLTVL.

V gene TRBV4-2 combines with J gene TRBJ2-7; 9 bases are a match to TRBD1. Germline V lookup: CDR1 LGHNA, CDR2 YNFKEQ. The CDR3 extends over 15 amino acids. V dropped 0 bases and J dropped 7; count of bases not matched to a gene: 7. CDR3 protein: CASSQDTGGFGEQYF. For the CDR3, the DNA is TGTGCCAGCAGCCAAGACACAGGGGGCTTCGGTGAGCAGTACTTC.

This rearrangement joins TRBV10-3 to TRBJ1-2; weak D call: TRBD1 (6 bases). CDR1 ENHRY and CDR2 SYGVKD come from the germline V gene. The CDR3 spans 15 residues. Trimming stripped 3 bases from V and 0 bases from J, with 11 bases between. The CDR3 here is CAISDGGAANYGYTF. The CDR3 DNA reads TGTGCCATCAGTGACGGGGGGGCAGCTAACTATGGCTACACCTTC.

The chain employs TRBV27 and TRBJ2-7; TRBD2 is a possible D gene (6 bases). This CDR3 is built from 14 residues. The ends were cut back, 4 bases at V and 3 bases at J, with 13 bases in the middle. Germline CDR1 MNHEY, CDR2 SMNVEV (reference sequence). The chain's CDR3 is CASSSFSGGYEQYF. CDR3 in DNA: TGTGCCAGCAGTTCGTTTAGCGGAGGCTACGAGCAGTACTTC.

This clone was seen more than once but under ten times. V and J are TRBV9 and TRBJ2-1; 9 nucleotides line up with TRBD2. Germline V lookup: CDR1 SGDLS, CDR2 YYNGEE. The ends lost 4 bases at V and 8 bases at J; junction bases unmatched: 7. This CDR3 is built from 14 residues. CDR3 DNA: TGTGCCAGCAGCCCGAGCGGGAGGCAGGATGAGCAGTTCTTC. Translating it yields CASSPSGRQDEQFF.

This sequence joins TRBV9 and TRBJ2-1, with D possibly matching TRBD2 (5 bases). In germline, CDR1 is SGDLS, CDR2 YYNGEE. The V and J ends lost 4 bases and 2 bases respectively, with 19 bases between them. This CDR3 is built from 17 residues. The CDR3 DNA reads as TGTGCCAGCAGCCCCAACAGTGCGGGCCTTGCCTACAATGAGCAGTTCTTC. Its translation: CASSPNSAGLAYNEQFF.

A few counts support this clone. This sample includes further DNA sequences coding for the same CDR3. The rearrangement links TRBV18 to TRBJ2-7; 11 bases map to TRBD1. Germline values: CDR1 KGHSH, CDR2 LQKENI. The CDR3 spans 14 residues. V shed 2 bases, J shed 3 bases, and the junction held 0 bases outside the gene matches. The CDR3 region is CASSPGTGGYEQYF. Here the CDR3 DNA reads TGTGCCAGCTCACCAGGGACAGGGGGCTACGAGCAGTACTTC.

Only one count was recorded for this clone. CDR3 nucleotide sequence: TGTGCCAGCAGCGTATCCGGCAGGGAGGGTGAAAAACTGTTTTTT. This sequence encodes CASSVSGREGEKLFF. The chain couples TRBV9 to TRBJ1-4, with D tentatively TRBD1 (5 bases). Germline CDR1 and CDR2: SGDLS and YYNGEE. V gave up 1 base and J gave up 7 bases, with 14 bases separating them. This CDR3 contains 15 residues.

With regard to this clone: The germline gene is not matched at one end of the junction; a read error may be the cause. The rearrangement joins TRBV7-9 to TRBJ1-2, with D possibly matching TRBD1 (6 bases). CDR1 and CDR2 (germline): SEHNR, FQNEAQ (reference sequence). There are 14 residues in the CDR3. The CDR3 spells CSSSQGTANYGYTF. For the CDR3, the DNA is TGTTCCAGCAGCCAGGGGACCGCGAACTATGGCTACACCTTC. The full variable domain, rest sourced from reference TRBV7-9 and TRBJ1-2, is DTGVSQNPRHKITKRGQNVTFRCDPISEHNRLYWYRQTLGQGPEFLTYFQNEAQLEKSRLLSDRFSAERPKGSFSTLEIQRTEQGDSAMYLCSSSQGTANYGYTFGSGTRLTVV.

The chain is built from TRBV27 and TRBJ2-2; perhaps TRBD2 as D (7 bases). Trimming removed 3 bases from V and 2 bases from J, with 16 bases in between. Germline CDR1 and CDR2: MNHEY and SMNVEV (reference sequence). This CDR3 is 17 amino acids long. This CDR3 reads CASSFGGGRKNTGELFF. In nucleotides, the CDR3 is TGTGCCAGCAGTTTTGGGGGGGGGCGGAAAAACACCGGGGAGCTGTTTTTT.

This clone was picked up one time. The chain combines TRBV7-2 with TRBJ2-3; no definite D call. This CDR3 comprises 14 residues. The germline V and J ends were trimmed by 1 base and 2 bases, with 7 bases remaining between them. CDR1 and CDR2 (germline): SGHTA, FQGNSA. The CDR3 region has the DNA TGTGCCAGCAGCTTAGATAAGCACACAGATACGCAGTATTTT. It is translated as CASSLDKHTDTQYF.

This chain uses TRBV5-1 with TRBJ2-5; D possibly corresponds to TRBD1 (5 bases). The CDR3 length is 14 residues. Germline loops: CDR1 SGHRS, CDR2 YFSETQ. V shed 1 base and J shed 1 base, with 8 bases lying between them. The CDR3 protein is CASSLKGSQETQYF. The CDR3 DNA reads as TGCGCCAGCAGCTTGAAGGGGTCCCAAGAGACCCAGTACTTC. The entire variable domain, with the rest obtained from reference TRBV5-1 and TRBJ2-5, is as follows: KAGVTQTPRYLIKTRGQQVTLSCSPISGHRSVSWYQQTPGQGLQFLFEYFSETQRNKGNFPGRFSGRQFSNSRSEMNVSTLELGDSALYLCASSLKGSQETQYFGPGTRLLVL.

The rearrangement joins TRBV29-1 to TRBJ2-1; the match to TRBD2 covers 12 bases. The germline CDR1 and CDR2 sequences are SQVTM and ANQGSEA. The length of the CDR3 is 17 residues. The trim removed 5 bases at V and 2 bases at J, leaving 10 bases unmatched. The CDR3 protein is CSVIPPSGRAPYNEQFF. The CDR3 DNA sequence: TGCAGCGTTATACCCCCTAGCGGGAGGGCCCCCTACAATGAGCAGTTCTTC.

This rearrangement joins TRBV28 to TRBJ2-7; D unresolved. Germline V gene lookup returns CDR1 MDHEN and CDR2 SYDVKM. The CDR3 totals 11 residues. The V end was cut by 6 bases, the J end by 2 bases, with 5 bases between. CDR3 nucleotides: TGTGCCAGCAGAACTACCTACGAGCAGTACTTC. It codes for CASRTTYEQYF.

The rearrangement joins TRBV2 to TRBJ1-4, with 9 bases lining up with TRBD1. Looked up from germline, CDR1 is SNHLY and CDR2 is FYNNEI. This CDR3 contains 15 residues. After removal of 5 bases from V and 5 bases from J, the junction contained 6 bases not matched to a gene. CDR3 amino acids: CASSYRQGGNEKLFF. The CDR3 DNA sequence: TGTGCCAGCAGTTACCGACAGGGGGGAAATGAAAAACTGTTTTTT.